Each of the 17 T cell receptor beta chains below was sequenced from the same sample in a study of Graves' ophthalmopathy and Graves' hyperthyroidism. Amplified material comprised TCR beta CDR3 regions derived from RNA transcripts. After a first-round RT-PCR with HTBI primers, a second-round multiplex PCR was run. TCRdb redid the calling of the multiplex PCR reads with MiXCR, one entry per CDR3 protein. Seen here are about 380,000 distinct CDR3 sequences, about 16% observed once, and the top ten hold about 7%. Sequenced: peripheral blood. Receptors originate from a woman between 18 and 30 years old with stable Graves' hyperthyroidism.

J is TRBJ1-1 and V is TRBV5-8, with 7 nucleotides matching TRBD1. This CDR3 has 15 amino acids. Germline V gives CDR1 SGHTS, CDR2 YDEGEE. V lost 2 bases, J lost 1 base, and 5 bases stayed unmatched. CDR3 bases: TGTGCCAGCAGCTTTACCGGGACAGCGAACACTGAAGCTTTCTTT. Translating gives CASSFTGTANTEAFF.

In its sample, this clonotype was seen many times. The chain couples TRBV5-1 to TRBJ2-5, with 7 bases fitting TRBD2. This CDR3 contains 15 residues. The V gene's germline CDR1 is SGHRS and CDR2 YFSETQ. The J segment lost 2 bases and the V segment lost 3 bases, leaving 7 bases of the junction unmatched. This CDR3 reads CASSSAGVEQETQYF. CDR3 bases: TGCGCCAGCAGCTCGGCGGGGGTTGAACAAGAGACCCAGTACTTC.

V is TRBV6-1 and J is TRBJ1-5, with D uncertain. The length of the CDR3 is 17 residues. Germline loops: CDR1 MNHNS, CDR2 SASEGT. V lost 0 bases to trimming and J lost 5 bases, with 17 bases between them. The CDR3 region has the DNA TGTGCCAGCAGTGAAGCGGAAAGAGGGCTCCTGGATCAGCCCCAGCATTTT. Encoded protein: CASSEAERGLLDQPQHF.

This clonotype was recorded at least ten times. The chain couples TRBV3-1 to TRBJ2-2; D is uncertain. With 2 bases removed from V and 6 bases from J, the gap between germline ends came to 13 bases. CDR3 size: 15 residues. Germline V gene data show CDR1 as LGHDT and CDR2 as YNNKEL (reference sequence). DNA for the CDR3: TGTGCCAGCAGCCAACAGGTATCAGTCGCCGGGGAGCTGTTTTTT. This gives the protein CASSQQVSVAGELFF. Full variable domain (rest looked up from reference TRBV3-1 and TRBJ2-2): DTAVSQTPKYLVTQMGNDKSIKCEQNLGHDTMYWYKQDSKKFLKIMFSYNNKELIINETVPNRFSPKSPDKAHLNLHINSLELGDSAVYFCASSQQVSVAGELFFGEGSRLTVL.

This clonotype was picked up many times. The chain recombines TRBV20-1 with TRBJ2-2; D is unresolved. This CDR3 has 11 residues. The V and J ends lost 5 bases and 11 bases respectively, with 12 bases between them. Germline assignment: CDR1 DFQATT and CDR2 SNEGSKA (reference sequence). CDR3 region: CSAQKFGELFF. The CDR3 region has the DNA TGCAGTGCTCAGAAGTTCGGAGAGCTGTTTTTT.

This clonotype appeared a few times. This chain links TRBV11-2 with TRBJ1-5; no reliable D call. Germline V CDR1 and CDR2: SGHAT, FQNNGV. CDR3 length: 16 amino acids. V lost 0 bases to trimming and J lost 3 bases, with 12 bases between them. The chain's CDR3 is CASSLEIPRPNQPQHF. CDR3 coding DNA: TGTGCCAGCAGCTTAGAAATTCCGCGCCCCAATCAGCCCCAGCATTTT.

Comments on this clonotype: A much larger clone differs from this one at a single base, so this may be a read error. Since no conserved phenylalanine or tryptophan closes the CDR3, a read error is the likely cause. V and J are TRBV5-1 and TRBJ1-5, with 9 bases that match TRBD1. The germline V gene encodes CDR1 SGHRS and CDR2 YFSETQ. The length of the CDR3 is 16 residues. V was pared by 0 bases and J by 7 bases, with 8 bases of the junction left unmatched. This chain's CDR3 is CASSLAVGDRAQPQHS. The CDR3 nucleotides read TGCGCCAGCAGCTTGGCCGTAGGGGACAGGGCCCAGCCCCAGCATTCT.

The rearrangement links TRBV2 to TRBJ2-7; the D is unclear. V was clipped by 7 bases and J by 3 bases, with 22 bases between them. Germline V gives CDR1 SNHLY, CDR2 FYNNEI. The CDR3 loop spans 16 amino acids. DNA for the CDR3: TGTGCCAGCACCCCCCGTAATGGGGAAGTTCTCTACGAGCAGTACTTC. The encoded protein is CASTPRNGEVLYEQYF.

This clonotype was picked up a small number of times. This chain connects TRBV4-2 to TRBJ1-2; D not certain. Germline V gene data show CDR1 as LGHNA and CDR2 as YNFKEQ. CDR3 length equals 17 residues. V gave up 7 bases and J gave up 4 bases, with 25 bases separating them. The CDR3 nucleotides are TGTGCCAGCACCCCCTCCGCCGGGGTACCCTCGGGCTATGGCTACACCTTC. Residues: CASTPSAGVPSGYGYTF.

Only a few counts were recorded for this clonotype. This clone may be a read error of a much larger clone one base away. The V call is TRBV5-5, the J call TRBJ1-2, with 8 bases identical to TRBD1. CDR3 length equals 13 residues. With V trimmed by 7 bases and J by 1 base, 3 bases remained unmatched. Germline CDR1 reads SGHKS; CDR2 reads YYEKEE (reference sequence). For the CDR3, the DNA is TGTGCCAGCGCCGACAGGGGTAACTATGGCTACACCTTC. Translation gives CASADRGNYGYTF.

This chain uses TRBV11-2 with TRBJ2-5; 8 bases fit TRBD1. Germline CDR1 SGHAT, CDR2 FQNNGV. The CDR3 is 14 residues long. V shed 5 bases and J 5 bases; nucleotides not matched to a gene: 7. CDR3 sequence (DNA): TGTGCCAGCAGCAGCCCGACAGGGGTTGAGACCCAGTACTTC. Protein: CASSSPTGVETQYF.

Many counts were recorded for this clonotype. The rearrangement links TRBV20-1 to TRBJ1-6; D is possibly TRBD1 (6 bases). CDR3 length: 15 amino acids. Germline V gene sequence: CDR1 DFQATT, CDR2 SNEGSKA (reference sequence). V gave up 5 bases and J gave up 6 bases, with 17 bases separating them. The CDR3 region is CSAGGDGEINSPLHF. In nucleotides, the CDR3 is TGCAGTGCTGGGGGCGACGGGGAAATTAATTCACCCCTCCACTTT.

This clonotype was seen repeatedly, ten times or more. The chain recombines TRBV15 with TRBJ2-5, with no clear D. Germline CDR1 is LNHNV and CDR2 is YYDKDF (reference sequence). The CDR3 totals 13 residues. Between the trimmed V and J ends, which lost 3 bases and 7 bases, there was a span of 12 bases. This CDR3 is CATSSRPLGTQYF. The CDR3 region has the DNA TGTGCCACCAGCAGTCGACCTCTGGGGACCCAGTACTTC.

V gene TRBV5-8 combines with J gene TRBJ1-1, with D tentatively TRBD1 (6 bases). The germline gives CDR1 SGHTS, CDR2 YDEGEE. The CDR3 has 15 amino acids. The germline V and J ends were trimmed by 3 bases and 6 bases, with 18 bases remaining between them. This chain's CDR3 is CASSSRRHRAPEAFF. The CDR3 DNA reads TGTGCCAGCAGCTCCCGGCGGCACAGGGCCCCTGAAGCTTTCTTT.

There are many counts of this clonotype. This chain links TRBV20-1 with TRBJ1-5; no firm D call. Trimming took off 0 bases at V and 4 bases at J, with 19 bases between the two ends. Per the germline V gene, CDR1 is DFQATT and CDR2 is SNEGSKA (reference sequence). The CDR3 extends over 17 amino acids. Written as DNA, the CDR3 is TGCAGTGCTAGAGATGCAGAAAAGGGAGTAGGAAATCAGCCCCAGCATTTT. Its translation: CSARDAEKGVGNQPQHF.

This clonotype was found many times. V usage is TRBV6-5 and J usage is TRBJ1-1, with D possibly TRBD1 on 6 matching bases. The length of the CDR3 is 17 residues. CDR1 and CDR2 (germline): MNHEY, SVGAGI. V lost 0 bases and J lost 2, with 16 bases in between. Here the CDR3 reads CASSYSTDRPGNTEAFF. As DNA, the CDR3 is TGTGCCAGCAGTTACTCAACAGACAGGCCAGGTAACACTGAAGCTTTCTTT.

J is TRBJ1-1 and V is TRBV20-1, with D perhaps TRBD1 (6 bases). This CDR3 is 12 amino acids long. The V end was cut by 1 base, the J end by 5 bases, with 8 bases between. Germline values: CDR1 DFQATT, CDR2 SNEGSKA (reference sequence). Here the CDR3 reads CSARGRGTEAFF. As DNA, the CDR3 is TGCAGTGCTAGAGGCAGGGGTACTGAAGCTTTCTTT.